These 25 T cell receptor beta chains came from one sample sequenced in a study of OX40 agonist ivuxolimab in advanced cancers. Receptors were amplified or captured by the immunoSEQ multiplex PCR assay. Imported from immuneACCESS, the table was reduced by TCRdb to in-frame sequences with V and J called. These copies leave out some clones; in studies compared against another copy, an unresolved V gene accounts for under half, and the cause of the remainder is not known. The sample table records approximately 25,000 clones; approximately 86% of these occur just once. The top ten clonotypes cover 40% to 55% of the sample. Material: CD4+ or CD8+ T cells sorted from blood, obtained in a trial of the OX40 agonist ivuxolimab. These receptors were taken from an adult with an advanced solid tumor such as melanoma, head and neck, liver or kidney cancer.

This rearrangement joins TRBV19 to TRBJ1-1; no definite D call. The CDR3 is 12 residues long. Looked up from germline, CDR1 is LNHDA and CDR2 is SQIVND (reference sequence). V was shortened by 1 base and J by 7 bases, with 7 bases between the two germline ends. CDR3 loop: CASSIGAREAFF. As DNA, the CDR3 is TGTGCCAGTAGTATAGGGGCCCGTGAAGCTTTCTTT.

The table lists this clone with a count of one. This rearrangement joins TRBV7-9 to TRBJ2-3; D gene unclear. The length of the CDR3 is 18 residues. Germline assignment: CDR1 SEHNR and CDR2 FQNEAQ (reference sequence). Trimming removed 7 bases from V and 4 bases from J, with 27 bases in between. The CDR3 region is CASTFRNWALNASDTQYF. CDR3 DNA: TGTGCCAGCACCTTCCGAAACTGGGCACTAAACGCTTCAGATACGCAGTATTTT.

This chain uses TRBV18 with TRBJ1-4; D is possibly TRBD1 (5 bases). CDR1 and CDR2 (germline): KGHSH, LQKENI. This CDR3 contains 14 residues. Trimming stripped 1 base from V and 7 bases from J, with 10 bases between. The CDR3 sequence: CASSPQGWVEKLFF. The CDR3 nucleotides are TGTGCCAGCTCACCACAGGGGTGGGTTGAAAAACTGTTTTTT.

The rearrangement links TRBV27 to TRBJ2-7; 7 nucleotides align to TRBD2. Germline CDR1 and CDR2: MNHEY and SMNVEV (reference sequence). This CDR3 comprises 13 residues. V lost 3 bases and J lost 4; bases outside the gene matches: 3. The CDR3 DNA sequence: TGTGCCAGCAGTTTGCGGGAGAGTTACGAGCAGTACTTC. As protein: CASSLRESYEQYF.

This chain links TRBV5-1 with TRBJ2-3, with 14 bases matching TRBD2. This CDR3 is built from 17 residues. Germline V gives CDR1 SGHRS, CDR2 YFSETQ. J lost 1 base, V lost 4 bases, and 5 bases had no gene match. The CDR3 nucleotides read TGCGCCAGCAGCCCTGGACTAGCGGGAGGAGGCACAGATACGCAGTATTTT. Amino acid sequence: CASSPGLAGGGTDTQYF.

DNA for the CDR3: TGCAGCGTTGAACCGGACCAGAACTATGGCTACACCTTC. It translates to CSVEPDQNYGYTF. The V and J genes are TRBV29-1 and TRBJ1-2; D is uncertain. The germline gives CDR1 SQVTM, CDR2 ANQGSEA. The V and J ends lost 2 bases and 2 bases respectively, with 9 bases between them. The CDR3 totals 13 residues.

About this clone itself: Other DNA sequences in this specimen translate into the identical CDR3. The chain has TRBV30 and TRBJ1-3; D remains unclear. The CDR3 runs 19 residues. From germline, CDR1 is GTSNPN and CDR2 SVGIG (reference sequence). Trimming took off 0 bases at V and 0 bases at J, with 21 bases between the two ends. CDR3 sequence reads: CAWSVPSADFHLSGNTIYF. The CDR3 nucleotides are TGTGCCTGGAGTGTCCCCTCCGCGGATTTCCACCTCTCTGGAAACACCATATATTTT.

Note on this clone: One junction end does not reproduce the germline sequence, and a read error may be involved. The genes are TRBV6-5 and TRBJ2-7, with 8 nucleotides matching TRBD1. This CDR3 contains 14 residues. Germline values: CDR1 MNHEY, CDR2 SVGAGI. The CDR3 DNA reads as TGTGCCATCAGTAAAGGACAGGGTGGGGACGAGCAGTACTTC. As protein: CAISKGQGGDEQYF.

The chain employs TRBV6-6 and TRBJ1-1; the D is unclear. The germline V gene has CDR1 MNHNY and CDR2 SVGAGI (reference sequence). The CDR3 spans 16 residues. V shed 3 bases and J shed 0 bases, with 14 bases lying between them. The CDR3 here is CASSYPREGMNTEAFF. DNA for the CDR3: TGTGCCAGCAGTTATCCCCGGGAGGGTATGAACACTGAAGCTTTCTTT.

The V call is TRBV7-3, the J call TRBJ2-3; D may be TRBD2 (5 bases). From germline, CDR1 is SGHTA and CDR2 FQGTGA. This CDR3 is 13 amino acids long. Trimming pared 4 bases from V and 6 bases from J, leaving 11 bases between. The CDR3, as DNA: TGTGCCAGCAGCTCCGGACTGGACGATACGCAGTATTTT. This sequence encodes CASSSGLDDTQYF.

This clone was picked up one time. V and J are TRBV2 and TRBJ1-2; no reliable D call. Trimming stripped 6 bases from V and 7 bases from J, with 12 bases between. There are 12 residues in the CDR3. The V gene's germline CDR1 is SNHLY and CDR2 FYNNEI. In DNA, the CDR3 is TGTGCCAGCAGGGCTACTACTAGTGGCTACACCTTC. The encoded protein is CASRATTSGYTF.

The rearrangement joins TRBV13 to TRBJ2-1; 9 bases map to TRBD1. This CDR3 region has 15 residues. The germline V gene has CDR1 PRHDT and CDR2 FYEKMQ (reference sequence). With 3 bases clipped from V and 8 bases from J, the junction kept 8 bases outside the gene matches. Here the CDR3 reads CASSFDRGVQDEQFF. CDR3 DNA sequence: TGTGCCAGCAGCTTTGACAGGGGGGTTCAGGATGAGCAGTTCTTC.

The genes are TRBV7-2 and TRBJ2-7; 11 bases are shared with TRBD1. Germline lookup yields CDR1 SGHTA and CDR2 FQGNSA. The CDR3 is 17 residues long. V shed 6 bases, J shed 2 bases, and the junction held 12 bases outside the gene matches. The CDR3 coding sequence is TGTGCCAGCAGTTCCCTGGGACAGGGGGACGGAACCTACGAGCAGTACTTC. Translating it yields CASSSLGQGDGTYEQYF. Full variable domain (rest looked up from reference TRBV7-2 and TRBJ2-7): GAGVSQSPSNKVTEKGKDVELRCDPISGHTALYWYRQSLGQGLEFLIYFQGNSAPDKSGLPSDRFSAERTGGSVSTLTIQRTQQEDSAVYLCASSSLGQGDGTYEQYFGPGTRLTVT.

J is TRBJ2-5 and V is TRBV5-6; TRBD2 might be the D (5 bases). The CDR3 is 14 residues long. Trimming cost V 4 bases and J 2 bases, with 12 bases left between them. Germline V gives CDR1 SGHDT, CDR2 YYEEEE. The CDR3 bases are TGTGCCAGCAGCGGAACGGAGGAGCAAGAGACCCAGTACTTC. Translation gives CASSGTEEQETQYF.

The rearrangement links TRBV2 to TRBJ2-5; the D gene is possibly TRBD2 (6 bases). Germline CDR1 SNHLY, CDR2 FYNNEI. The germline V and J ends were trimmed by 7 bases and 7 bases, with 22 bases remaining between them. The length of the CDR3 is 15 residues. Written as DNA, the CDR3 is TGTGCCAGCACCTCCGGGACTCCAACCTTCCCGACCCAGTACTTC. It translates to CASTSGTPTFPTQYF.

As regards this clone: The sample holds other DNA sequences that translate to the same CDR3. The chain combines TRBV19 with TRBJ1-5; a weak D match, TRBD1 (5 bases). Per the germline V gene, CDR1 is LNHDA and CDR2 is SQIVND (reference sequence). The CDR3 contains 14 residues. V lost 3 bases and J 4 bases, leaving 10 bases between the germline ends. In DNA, the CDR3 is TGTGCCAGTAGTATCGGGCAGGGAAATCAGCCCCAGCATTTT. Its translation: CASSIGQGNQPQHF.

The V gene is TRBV2, the J gene TRBJ2-5; 16 bases agree with TRBD2. Germline CDR1 and CDR2: SNHLY and FYNNEI. The CDR3 has 16 amino acids. The V gene end was trimmed by 6 bases and the J gene end by 5 bases; junction bases not matched to a gene: 6. CDR3 amino acids: CASRQPGLAGGETQYF. The DNA of the CDR3 is TGTGCCAGCAGACAACCGGGACTAGCGGGAGGGGAGACCCAGTACTTC. Complete variable domain (other parts from reference TRBV2 and TRBJ2-5): EPEVTQTPSHQVTQMGQEVILRCVPISNHLYFYWYRQILGQKVEFLVSFYNNEISEKSEIFDDQFSVERPDGSNFTLKIRSTKLEDSAMYFCASRQPGLAGGETQYFGPGTRLLVL.

J is TRBJ2-7 and V is TRBV27, with D possibly TRBD1 on 6 matching bases. The length of the CDR3 is 13 residues. Trimming stripped 6 bases from V and 4 bases from J, with 13 bases between. Germline assignment: CDR1 MNHEY and CDR2 SMNVEV (reference sequence). CDR3 amino acids: CASSFTGLYEQYF. CDR3 bases: TGTGCCAGCAGCTTCACAGGGCTGTACGAGCAGTACTTC.

CDR3 amino acids: CASSTGLASEQYF. The CDR3 DNA follows: TGTGCCAGCAGCACCGGACTAGCGAGTGAGCAGTACTTC. This chain connects TRBV13 to TRBJ2-7, with TRBD2 matching 9 bases. The ends lost 5 bases at V and 7 bases at J; junction bases unmatched: 6. The CDR3 runs 13 residues. Germline CDR1 PRHDT, CDR2 FYEKMQ (reference sequence).

The chain links TRBV28 to TRBJ2-1, with 8 bases fitting TRBD1. The germline V gene has CDR1 MDHEN and CDR2 SYDVKM. Germline trimming cut 5 bases from V and 8 bases from J; bases unmatched to any gene: 8. CDR3 size: 14 residues. The CDR3 spells CASSPTDRVDEQFF. The CDR3, as DNA: TGTGCCAGCAGTCCGACGGACAGGGTAGATGAGCAGTTCTTC.

This CDR3 is CASSSTTDEQYF. CDR3 sequence (DNA): TGTGCCAGCAGCTCGACCACGGACGAGCAGTACTTC. The rearrangement links TRBV28 to TRBJ2-7, with D uncertain. Germline V lookup: CDR1 MDHEN, CDR2 SYDVKM. V was clipped by 6 bases and J by 5 bases, with 11 bases between them. This CDR3 has 12 residues.

The rearrangement links TRBV7-4 to TRBJ1-5; 7 bases agree with TRBD1. The CDR3 has 16 amino acids. The germline V gene has CDR1 SGHVT and CDR2 SQSDAQ. After removal of 1 base from V and 2 bases from J, the junction contained 5 bases not matched to a gene. The CDR3 coding sequence is TGTGCCAGCAGCTTAGGGGACAGCTTTGGCAATCAGCCCCAGCATTTT. It yields the protein CASSLGDSFGNQPQHF.

V is TRBV10-1 and J is TRBJ2-7; a weak D match, TRBD1 (5 bases). This CDR3 is built from 12 residues. CDR1 WNHNN and CDR2 SYGVQD come from the germline V gene (reference sequence). V gave up 6 bases and J gave up 6 bases, with 12 bases separating them. CDR3 protein: CASRSGLGEQYF. The CDR3 DNA reads as TGCGCCAGCAGGTCAGGGCTTGGCGAGCAGTACTTC.

J is TRBJ2-2 and V is TRBV11-2; the D gene is possibly TRBD1 (6 bases). This CDR3 comprises 16 residues. Trimming pared 2 bases from V and 3 bases from J, leaving 13 bases between. The germline V gene has CDR1 SGHAT and CDR2 FQNNGV. For the CDR3, the DNA is TGTGCCAGCAGCTTAAAGGTGGGGGCAGACACCGGGGAGCTGTTTTTT. Its translation: CASSLKVGADTGELFF.

The chain carries TRBV7-3 and TRBJ2-2, with TRBD1 matching over 9 bases. The V gene's germline CDR1 is SGHTA and CDR2 FQGTGA. Trimming at V came to 4 bases and at J to 2 bases, leaving 5 bases not matched to a gene. This CDR3 spans 16 amino acids. The CDR3, as DNA: TGTGCCAGCAGCTCGGGACAGGGATATAACACCGGGGAGCTGTTTTTT. It codes for CASSSGQGYNTGELFF.